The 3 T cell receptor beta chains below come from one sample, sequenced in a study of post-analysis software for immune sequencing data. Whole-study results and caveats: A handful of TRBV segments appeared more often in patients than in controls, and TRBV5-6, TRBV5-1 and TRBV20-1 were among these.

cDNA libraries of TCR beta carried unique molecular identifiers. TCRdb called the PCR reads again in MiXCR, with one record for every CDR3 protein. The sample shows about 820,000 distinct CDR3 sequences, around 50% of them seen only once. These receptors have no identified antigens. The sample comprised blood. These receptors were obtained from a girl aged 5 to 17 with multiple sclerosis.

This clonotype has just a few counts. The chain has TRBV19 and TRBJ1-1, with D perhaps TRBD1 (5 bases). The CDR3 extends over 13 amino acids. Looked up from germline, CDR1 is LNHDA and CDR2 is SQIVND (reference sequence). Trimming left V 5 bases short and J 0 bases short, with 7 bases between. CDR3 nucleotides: TGTGCCAGTAGTCCAGGGATGAACACTGAAGCTTTCTTT. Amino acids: CASSPGMNTEAFF. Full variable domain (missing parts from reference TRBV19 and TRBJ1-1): DGGITQSPKYLFRKEGQNVTLSCEQNLNHDAMYWYRQDPGQGLRLIYYSQIVNDFQKGDIAEGYSVSREKKESFPLTVTSAQKNPTAFYLCASSPGMNTEAFFGQGTRLTVV.

This CDR3 is CSARRTVDYEQYF. The CDR3 nucleotides read TGCAGTGCTAGAAGGACGGTCGACTACGAGCAGTACTTC. V and J are TRBV20-1 and TRBJ2-7; D not resolved. The length of the CDR3 is 13 residues. The ends were cut back, 2 bases at V and 3 bases at J, with 11 bases in the middle. Germline loops: CDR1 DFQATT, CDR2 SNEGSKA (reference sequence).

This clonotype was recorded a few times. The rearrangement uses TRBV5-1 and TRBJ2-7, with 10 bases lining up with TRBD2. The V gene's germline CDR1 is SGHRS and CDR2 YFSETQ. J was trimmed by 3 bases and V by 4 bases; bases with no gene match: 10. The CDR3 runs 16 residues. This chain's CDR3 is CASSPREASGSYEQYF. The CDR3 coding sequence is TGCGCCAGCAGCCCCCGAGAGGCTAGCGGGAGCTACGAGCAGTACTTC.